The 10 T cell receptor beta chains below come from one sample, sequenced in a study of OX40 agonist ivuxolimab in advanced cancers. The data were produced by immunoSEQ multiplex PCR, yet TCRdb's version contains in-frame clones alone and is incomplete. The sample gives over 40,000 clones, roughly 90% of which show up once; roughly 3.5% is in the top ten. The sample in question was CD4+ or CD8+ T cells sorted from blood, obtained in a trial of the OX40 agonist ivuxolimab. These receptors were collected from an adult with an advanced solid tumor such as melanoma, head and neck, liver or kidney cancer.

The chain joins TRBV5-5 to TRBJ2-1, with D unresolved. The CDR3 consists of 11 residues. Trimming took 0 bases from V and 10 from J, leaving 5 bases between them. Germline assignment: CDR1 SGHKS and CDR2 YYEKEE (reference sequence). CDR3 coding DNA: TGTGCCAGCAGCTTGGCGGGCGAGCAGTTCTTC. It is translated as CASSLAGEQFF.

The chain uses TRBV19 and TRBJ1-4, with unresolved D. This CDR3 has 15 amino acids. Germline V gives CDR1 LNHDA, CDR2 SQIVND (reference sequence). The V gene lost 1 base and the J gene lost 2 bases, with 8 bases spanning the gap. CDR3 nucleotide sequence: TGTGCCAGTAGTATAGGGAGGACCACTAATGAAAAACTGTTTTTT. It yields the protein CASSIGRTTNEKLFF.

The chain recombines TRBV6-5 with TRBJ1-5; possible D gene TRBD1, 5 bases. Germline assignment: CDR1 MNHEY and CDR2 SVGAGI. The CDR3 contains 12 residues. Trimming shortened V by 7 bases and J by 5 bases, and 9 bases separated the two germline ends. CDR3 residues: CASKRGDQPQHF. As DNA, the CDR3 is TGTGCCAGCAAAAGGGGCGATCAGCCCCAGCATTTT.

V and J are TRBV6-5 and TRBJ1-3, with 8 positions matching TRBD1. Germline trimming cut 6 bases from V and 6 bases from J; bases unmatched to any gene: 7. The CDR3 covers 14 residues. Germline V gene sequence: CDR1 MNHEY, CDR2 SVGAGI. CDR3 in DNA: TGTGCCAGCAGGGTGGACAGGGACGAAAACACCATATATTTT. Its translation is CASRVDRDENTIYF.

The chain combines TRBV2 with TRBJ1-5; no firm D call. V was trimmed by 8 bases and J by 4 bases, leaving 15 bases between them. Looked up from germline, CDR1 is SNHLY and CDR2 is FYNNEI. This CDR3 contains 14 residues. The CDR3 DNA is TGTGCCAGCCTCGACGGGAGAGTTAATCAGCCCCAGCATTTT. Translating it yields CASLDGRVNQPQHF.

For the CDR3, the DNA is TGTGCCATCAGCCAGGGGGCTGGGGCCAACGTCCTGACTTTC. Translation: CAISQGAGANVLTF. V and J are TRBV10-3 and TRBJ2-6, with TRBD1 matching over 7 bases. This CDR3 comprises 14 residues. The junction had 1 base not matched to a gene; V was cut back by 6 bases and J by 2 bases. Germline loops: CDR1 ENHRY, CDR2 SYGVKD.

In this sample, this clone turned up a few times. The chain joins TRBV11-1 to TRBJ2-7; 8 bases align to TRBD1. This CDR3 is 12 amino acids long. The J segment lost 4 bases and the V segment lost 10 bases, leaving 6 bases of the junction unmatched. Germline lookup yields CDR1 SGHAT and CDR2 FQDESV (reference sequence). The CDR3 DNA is TGTGCCACCCCACAGGGGGAGTACGAGCAGTACTTC. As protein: CATPQGEYEQYF.

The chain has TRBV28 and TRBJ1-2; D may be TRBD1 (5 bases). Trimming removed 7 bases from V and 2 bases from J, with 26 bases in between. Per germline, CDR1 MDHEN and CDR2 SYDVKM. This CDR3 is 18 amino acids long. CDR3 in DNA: TGTGCCAGCACTTTCCGTGGCGGGGCCCCCTCCAACAACTATGGCTACACCTTC. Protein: CASTFRGGAPSNNYGYTF.

DNA of the CDR3: TGTGCCAGCAGCGTAGCTACTGGGAACGAGGAGCTGTTTTTT. Encoded protein: CASSVATGNEELFF. The chain carries TRBV9 and TRBJ2-2, with D unresolved. The CDR3 consists of 14 residues. Per germline, CDR1 SGDLS and CDR2 YYNGEE. Trimming removed 0 bases at V and 10 bases at J, with 13 bases between. Based on the CDR3 plus reference TRBV9 and TRBJ2-2, the full variable domain is DSGVTQTPKHLITATGQRVTLRCSPRSGDLSVYWYQQSLDQGLQFLIQYYNGEERAKGNILERFSAQQFPDLHSELNLSSLELGDSALYFCASSVATGNEELFFGEGSRLTVL.

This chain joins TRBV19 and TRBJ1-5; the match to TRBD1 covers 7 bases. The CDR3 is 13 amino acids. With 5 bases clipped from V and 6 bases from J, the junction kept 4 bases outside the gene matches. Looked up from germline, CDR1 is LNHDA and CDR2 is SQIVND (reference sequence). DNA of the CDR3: TGTGCCAGTAGTCTTGACAGGGCTCAGCCCCAGCATTTT. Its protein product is CASSLDRAQPQHF.